A selection of T cell receptor beta chains follows, all from one sample in a study of cytomegalovirus exposure and HLA in healthy donors. Using immunoSEQ multiplex PCR, the repertoire was profiled, and TCRdb retains in-frame clones only, with some absent. Among around 190,000 clones listed, approximately 85% were seen once. Material for sequencing was PBMCs. These receptors all stem from a woman between 45 and 60 years old in good health and CMV-seronegative. Both conserved end residues are part of each CDR3. The order of the fields is D gene, J gene, clone size, V gene, CDR3 protein, CDR3 DNA. D genes are given only for firm matches. Size values are once, few and many counts, or a class for expanded clones, and some rows have none.

d_gene: .
j_gene: TRBJ2-4
abundance: .
v_gene: TRBV2
CDR3aa: CASSEEVAIAKNIQYF
CDR3nt: TGTGCCAGCAGTGAGGAGGTTGCTATAGCCAAAAACATTCAGTACTTC

d_gene: TRBD2
j_gene: TRBJ2-7
abundance: .
v_gene: TRBV11-2
CDR3aa: CASSSRLAGSSYEQYF
CDR3nt: TGTGCCAGCAGCTCACGACTAGCGGGGAGCTCCTACGAGCAGTACTTC

d_gene: .
j_gene: TRBJ2-1
abundance: .
v_gene: TRBV6-1
CDR3aa: CASSGGLSSYNEQFF
CDR3nt: TGTGCCAGCAGTGGGGGCCTTAGCTCCTACAATGAGCAGTTCTTC

d_gene: .
j_gene: TRBJ2-1
abundance: .
v_gene: TRBV5-1
CDR3aa: CASSLAGSAGEQFF
CDR3nt: TGCGCCAGCAGCTTGGCCGGGTCGGCGGGTGAGCAGTTCTTC

d_gene: .
j_gene: TRBJ2-5
abundance: .
v_gene: TRBV29-1
CDR3aa: CSVLPQGETQYF
CDR3nt: TGCAGCGTTCTCCCGCAGGGGGAGACCCAGTACTTC

d_gene: .
j_gene: TRBJ1-1
abundance: .
v_gene: TRBV7-9
CDR3aa: CASSVGATGITEAFF
CDR3nt: TGTGCCAGCAGCGTAGGCGCAACAGGGATCACTGAAGCTTTCTTT

d_gene: TRBD1
j_gene: TRBJ1-1
abundance: .
v_gene: TRBV10-3
CDR3aa: CAISSGQGRVFF
CDR3nt: TGTGCCATCAGTTCGGGACAGGGCCGAGTTTTCTTT

d_gene: TRBD1
j_gene: TRBJ1-2
abundance: .
v_gene: TRBV6-5
CDR3aa: CASSPDRVEGYTF
CDR3nt: TGTGCCAGCAGTCCGGACAGGGTGGAGGGCTACACCTTC

d_gene: TRBD2
j_gene: TRBJ2-7
abundance: .
v_gene: TRBV10-2
CDR3aa: CASLPASGLHYEQYF
CDR3nt: TGCGCCAGCCTTCCGGCTAGCGGTCTTCATTACGAGCAGTACTTC

d_gene: .
j_gene: TRBJ1-1
abundance: few
v_gene: TRBV9
CDR3aa: CASSGDSKASEAFF
CDR3nt: TGTGCCAGCAGCGGGGACTCAAAAGCTTCTGAAGCTTTCTTT

d_gene: .
j_gene: TRBJ2-3
abundance: .
v_gene: TRBV11-2
CDR3aa: CASSGVGGGGTDTQYF
CDR3nt: TGTGCCAGCAGCGGGGTCGGGGGAGGTGGCACAGATACGCAGTATTTT

d_gene: .
j_gene: TRBJ1-1
abundance: .
v_gene: TRBV11-2
CDR3aa: CASSSWRRDTEAFF
CDR3nt: TGTGCCAGCAGCTCATGGAGGAGGGACACTGAAGCTTTCTTT

d_gene: .
j_gene: TRBJ2-7
abundance: .
v_gene: TRBV5-1
CDR3aa: CASSLDQGLVYEQYF
CDR3nt: TGCGCCAGCAGCTTGGATCAGGGTTTAGTTTACGAGCAGTACTTC

d_gene: .
j_gene: TRBJ1-5
abundance: once
v_gene: TRBV27
CDR3aa: CASSPLGGTRYSNQPQHF
CDR3nt: TGTGCCAGCAGTCCCCTTGGGGGGACCCGTTATAGCAATCAGCCCCAGCATTTT

d_gene: .
j_gene: TRBJ2-3
abundance: .
v_gene: TRBV6-1
CDR3aa: CASSVGQSTDTQYF
CDR3nt: TGTGCCAGCAGTGTAGGACAGAGCACAGATACGCAGTATTTT

d_gene: TRBD1
j_gene: TRBJ2-5
abundance: .
v_gene: TRBV5-1
CDR3aa: CASSMDRVETQYF
CDR3nt: TGCGCCAGCAGCATGGACAGGGTTGAGACCCAGTACTTC

d_gene: TRBD2
j_gene: TRBJ2-1
abundance: .
v_gene: TRBV10-1
CDR3aa: CASSYGLAGSYNEQFF
CDR3nt: TGCGCCAGCAGTTACGGACTAGCGGGATCCTACAATGAGCAGTTCTTC

d_gene: TRBD1
j_gene: TRBJ1-1
abundance: .
v_gene: TRBV28
CDR3aa: CASSFGTATEAFF
CDR3nt: TGTGCCAGCAGTTTCGGGACAGCGACCGAAGCTTTCTTT

d_gene: .
j_gene: TRBJ2-1
abundance: once
v_gene: TRBV28
CDR3aa: CASSSGGQLYNEQFF
CDR3nt: TGTGCCAGCAGTTCCGGGGGGCAGCTATACAATGAGCAGTTCTTC

d_gene: TRBD2
j_gene: TRBJ2-5
abundance: once
v_gene: TRBV6-1
CDR3aa: CASRLAGGRSETQYF
CDR3nt: TGTGCCAGCCGACTAGCGGGAGGAAGGTCAGAGACCCAGTACTTC

d_gene: TRBD1
j_gene: TRBJ1-2
abundance: once
v_gene: TRBV11-2
CDR3aa: CASSQYMGQGSYGYTF
CDR3nt: TGTGCCAGCAGCCAATATATGGGACAGGGGAGCTATGGCTACACCTTC

d_gene: .
j_gene: TRBJ2-1
abundance: .
v_gene: TRBV2
CDR3aa: CASRKGREGEQFF
CDR3nt: TGTGCCAGCAGAAAGGGGCGGGAAGGTGAGCAGTTCTTC

d_gene: .
j_gene: TRBJ1-4
abundance: .
v_gene: TRBV28
CDR3aa: CASRESGVATNEKLFF
CDR3nt: TGTGCCAGCAGAGAGTCCGGGGTTGCAACTAATGAAAAACTGTTTTTT

d_gene: TRBD1
j_gene: TRBJ2-7
abundance: .
v_gene: TRBV27
CDR3aa: CASSFRGGGYEQYF
CDR3nt: TGTGCCAGCAGTTTTCGAGGGGGCGGGTACGAGCAGTACTTC

d_gene: .
j_gene: TRBJ1-5
abundance: once
v_gene: TRBV18
CDR3aa: CASSPRTTPREDQPQHF
CDR3nt: TGTGCCAGCTCACCACGCACGACCCCCAGGGAGGATCAGCCCCAGCATTTT

d_gene: TRBD1
j_gene: TRBJ2-4
abundance: .
v_gene: TRBV5-4
CDR3aa: CASSLNRGAGENIQYF
CDR3nt: TGTGCCAGCAGCCTCAACAGGGGCGCCGGGGAAAACATTCAGTACTTC

d_gene: TRBD2
j_gene: TRBJ2-7
abundance: .
v_gene: TRBV9
CDR3aa: CASSVLPGGSYEQYF
CDR3nt: TGTGCCAGCAGCGTCCTCCCGGGCGGGAGCTACGAGCAGTACTTC

d_gene: TRBD1
j_gene: TRBJ2-1
abundance: .
v_gene: TRBV27
CDR3aa: CASSSTGVYEQFF
CDR3nt: TGTGCCAGCAGTTCCACAGGGGTCTATGAGCAGTTCTTC

d_gene: TRBD1
j_gene: TRBJ2-2
abundance: .
v_gene: TRBV27
CDR3aa: CASREDRLNTGELFF
CDR3nt: TGTGCCAGCAGGGAGGACAGGTTGAACACCGGGGAGCTGTTTTTT

d_gene: TRBD2
j_gene: TRBJ2-3
abundance: .
v_gene: TRBV11-2
CDR3aa: CASSSSGGGPTDTQYF
CDR3nt: TGTGCCAGCAGCTCCTCGGGGGGAGGTCCCACAGATACGCAGTATTTT

d_gene: .
j_gene: TRBJ1-1
abundance: .
v_gene: TRBV7-2
CDR3aa: CASSPDTVEGAFF
CDR3nt: TGTGCCAGCAGCCCCGACACAGTAGAGGGTGCTTTCTTT

d_gene: TRBD1
j_gene: TRBJ1-1
abundance: .
v_gene: TRBV30
CDR3aa: CAWSGQWAGAFF
CDR3nt: TGTGCCTGGTCGGGACAGTGGGCGGGAGCTTTCTTT

d_gene: TRBD2
j_gene: TRBJ2-5
abundance: .
v_gene: TRBV7-2
CDR3aa: CASSPRTSGRRETQYF
CDR3nt: TGTGCCAGCAGCCCCCGTACTAGCGGGAGGAGGGAGACCCAGTACTTC

d_gene: .
j_gene: TRBJ1-6
abundance: .
v_gene: TRBV28
CDR3aa: CASSYTVSPLHF
CDR3nt: TGTGCCAGCAGTTACACAGTTTCACCCCTCCACTTT

d_gene: .
j_gene: TRBJ1-2
abundance: once
v_gene: TRBV7-9
CDR3aa: CSSSLRDYGYTF
CDR3nt: TGTTCCAGCAGCTTAAGGGACTATGGTTACACCTTC

d_gene: .
j_gene: TRBJ2-1
abundance: .
v_gene: TRBV6-1
CDR3aa: CASSDVSRRGSYNEQFF
CDR3nt: TGTGCCAGCAGTGATGTATCCCGCCGGGGATCCTACAATGAGCAGTTCTTC

d_gene: .
j_gene: TRBJ1-1
abundance: .
v_gene: TRBV25-1
CDR3aa: CASTGGATYTEAFF
CDR3nt: TGTGCCAGCACCGGCGGGGCCACCTACACTGAAGCTTTCTTT

d_gene: TRBD1
j_gene: TRBJ2-6
abundance: .
v_gene: TRBV30
CDR3aa: CAGTGARGANVLTF
CDR3nt: TGTGCCGGGACAGGGGCAAGAGGGGCCAACGTCCTGACTTTC